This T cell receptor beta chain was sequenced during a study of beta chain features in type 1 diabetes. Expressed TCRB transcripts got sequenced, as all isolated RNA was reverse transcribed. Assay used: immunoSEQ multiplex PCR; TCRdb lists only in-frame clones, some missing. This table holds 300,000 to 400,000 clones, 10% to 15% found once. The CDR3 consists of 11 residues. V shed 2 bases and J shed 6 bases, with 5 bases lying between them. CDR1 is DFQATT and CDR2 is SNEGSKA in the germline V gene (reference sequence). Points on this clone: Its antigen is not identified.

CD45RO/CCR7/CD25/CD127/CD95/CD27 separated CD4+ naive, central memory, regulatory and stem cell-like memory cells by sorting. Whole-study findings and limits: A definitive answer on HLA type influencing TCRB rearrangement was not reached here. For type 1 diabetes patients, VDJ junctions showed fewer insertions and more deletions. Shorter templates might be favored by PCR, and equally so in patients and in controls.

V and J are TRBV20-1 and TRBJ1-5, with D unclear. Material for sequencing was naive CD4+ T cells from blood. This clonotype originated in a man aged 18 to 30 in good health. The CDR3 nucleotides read TGCAGTGCTAGAAGAGGTCAGCCCCAGCATTTT. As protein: CSARRGQPQHF.